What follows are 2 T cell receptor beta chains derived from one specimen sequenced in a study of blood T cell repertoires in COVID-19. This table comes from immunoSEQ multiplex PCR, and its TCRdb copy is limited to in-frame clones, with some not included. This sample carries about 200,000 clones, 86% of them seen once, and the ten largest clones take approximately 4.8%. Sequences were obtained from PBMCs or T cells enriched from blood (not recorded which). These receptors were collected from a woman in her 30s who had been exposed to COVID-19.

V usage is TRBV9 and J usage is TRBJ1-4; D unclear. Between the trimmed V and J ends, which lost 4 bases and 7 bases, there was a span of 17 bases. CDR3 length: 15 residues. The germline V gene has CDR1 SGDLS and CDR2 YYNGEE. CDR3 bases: TGTGCCAGCAGCACGCGACCGGGTGGGAGTGAAAAACTGTTTTTT. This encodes CASSTRPGGSEKLFF.

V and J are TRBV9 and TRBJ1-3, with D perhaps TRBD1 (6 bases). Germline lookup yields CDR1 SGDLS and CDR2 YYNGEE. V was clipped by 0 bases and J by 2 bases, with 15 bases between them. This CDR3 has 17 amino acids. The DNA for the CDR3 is TGTGCCAGCAGCGTAGGGGAGGGGGGCCCCCCTGGAAACACCATATATTTT. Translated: CASSVGEGGPPGNTIYF. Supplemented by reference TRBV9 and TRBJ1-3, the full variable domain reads DSGVTQTPKHLITATGQRVTLRCSPRSGDLSVYWYQQSLDQGLQFLIQYYNGEERAKGNILERFSAQQFPDLHSELNLSSLELGDSALYFCASSVGEGGPPGNTIYFGEGSWLTVV.